This T cell receptor beta chain was obtained from a study of type 1 regulatory T cells. Study at large: An in vitro protocol generated T-allo10, a Tr1-enriched, alloantigen-specific CD4 T cell product.

Germline lookup yields CDR1 DFQATT and CDR2 SNEGSKA (reference sequence). This CDR3 comprises 16 residues. V shed 1 base and J 3 bases; nucleotides not matched to a gene: 9. Remarks on this clonotype: Its antigen is currently unknown.

Each CDR3 protein gets one entry after TCRdb re-called the reads with MiXCR. The sample lists about 23,000 distinct CDR3 sequences; roughly 45% were seen once. The TCR was taken from a human donor in good health. Sequencing was performed on cultured T cells, either the whole culture or a sorted T cell fraction (not recorded which). The gene calls are TRBV20-1 and TRBJ2-1; TRBD2 matches at 7 bases. This CDR3 is CSARALSGANYNEQFF. The CDR3 DNA sequence: TGCAGTGCTAGAGCCCTCAGCGGGGCAAACTACAATGAGCAGTTCTTC.